The T cell receptor (beta chain) described here comes from a study of response to subunit inactivated influenza vaccine. About this clonotype: Antigen: not known.

Study-level results: The authors offered the suggestion that each seasonal influenza vaccination recruits few new T cells.

The V gene lost 0 bases and the J gene lost 10 bases, with 13 bases spanning the gap. The CDR3 extends over 14 amino acids. Germline assignment: CDR1 WSHSY and CDR2 SAAADI. TCRdb re-called the RT-PCR reads through MiXCR, storing one row per CDR3 protein. This sample has more than 450,000 distinct CDR3 sequences, with approximately 11% found just once. The sample also formed part of further work on T cells expressing NK-cell markers. That paper notes: Generation of TCR beta cDNA was performed by 5'RACE template switching incorporating UMIs. With an anti-gamma-delta TCR antibody, sorting in several experiments was kept to alpha-beta TCR T cells. In more than five donors, dominant CD3+CD56+NKG2C+ clonotypes ranked among the top 10 CD8+ clonotypes. Where a few donors were concerned, these clonotypes also led the CD3+CD56-NKG2C+ fraction.

J is TRBJ2-1 and V is TRBV10-2, with D tentatively TRBD2 (6 bases). The receptor was isolated from a man aged 45-60 years who received an inactivated influenza vaccine. The material was PBMCs from blood, obtained on the day of vaccination. The CDR3 DNA sequence: TGCGCCAGCAGTGAGTCGACTAGACGTGGGGAGCAGTTCTTC. Protein sequence: CASSESTRRGEQFF.